This TCR beta chain stems from a study of T cell repertoires in cytomegalovirus infection (dated by TCRdb to the late 2010s). For the study in its entirety: Because public TCR beta signatures pointed to carriage of CMV infection together with the matching HLA type, the HLA type of each donor mattered for the analysis.

The study at large found these results: The ex vivo response was dominated by HLA-C-restricted CMV-specific TCR beta clonotypes, and the single most frequent clonotype in two of eight donors was supplied by these HLA-C-restricted clonotypes. In both this cohort and an independent cohort of a few hundred donors, the cumulative frequency of public TCR beta family members distinguished carriers of CMV infection plus the relevant HLA type.

Sequencing was carried out with an Illumina HiSeq 1500. The public reads were reprocessed in TCRdb via fastp at Q25 and MiXCR, keeping in-frame beta chains. Each record represents a unique CDR3 protein, reported with the most common genes and DNA among its rows. This sample gives nearly 650,000 distinct CDR3 sequences in total; more than 20% of them show up just once. Around 8% of the sample lies in the top ten. Regarding this clonotype: Its recognized antigen is unknown. No quality values exist for individual bases; no much larger clone is one base distant.

Sequencing was carried out using CD8+ T cells from PBMCs. This TCR derives from a human donor in good health (CMV status not recorded). Some clones in this sample may be carry-over from other donors' samples.

The encoded CDR3 is CASSQDSDRGPLGGYTF. The sequence in DNA is TGCGCCAGCAGCCAAGACTCGGACAGGGGCCCTTTGGGTGGCTACACCTTC. In this chain, TRBV4-3 is recombined with TRBJ1-2, with 9 bases in between that match TRBD1. The germline V gene encodes CDR1 LGHNA and CDR2 YSLEER. Clipping removes 0 bases from V and 7 bases from J, with 12 as the unmatched junction base count. Inclusive of the bounding cysteine and phenylalanine, the CDR3 is 17 residues long. Only the CDR3 part of the read is kept: 51 bases, read in frame from the first base.